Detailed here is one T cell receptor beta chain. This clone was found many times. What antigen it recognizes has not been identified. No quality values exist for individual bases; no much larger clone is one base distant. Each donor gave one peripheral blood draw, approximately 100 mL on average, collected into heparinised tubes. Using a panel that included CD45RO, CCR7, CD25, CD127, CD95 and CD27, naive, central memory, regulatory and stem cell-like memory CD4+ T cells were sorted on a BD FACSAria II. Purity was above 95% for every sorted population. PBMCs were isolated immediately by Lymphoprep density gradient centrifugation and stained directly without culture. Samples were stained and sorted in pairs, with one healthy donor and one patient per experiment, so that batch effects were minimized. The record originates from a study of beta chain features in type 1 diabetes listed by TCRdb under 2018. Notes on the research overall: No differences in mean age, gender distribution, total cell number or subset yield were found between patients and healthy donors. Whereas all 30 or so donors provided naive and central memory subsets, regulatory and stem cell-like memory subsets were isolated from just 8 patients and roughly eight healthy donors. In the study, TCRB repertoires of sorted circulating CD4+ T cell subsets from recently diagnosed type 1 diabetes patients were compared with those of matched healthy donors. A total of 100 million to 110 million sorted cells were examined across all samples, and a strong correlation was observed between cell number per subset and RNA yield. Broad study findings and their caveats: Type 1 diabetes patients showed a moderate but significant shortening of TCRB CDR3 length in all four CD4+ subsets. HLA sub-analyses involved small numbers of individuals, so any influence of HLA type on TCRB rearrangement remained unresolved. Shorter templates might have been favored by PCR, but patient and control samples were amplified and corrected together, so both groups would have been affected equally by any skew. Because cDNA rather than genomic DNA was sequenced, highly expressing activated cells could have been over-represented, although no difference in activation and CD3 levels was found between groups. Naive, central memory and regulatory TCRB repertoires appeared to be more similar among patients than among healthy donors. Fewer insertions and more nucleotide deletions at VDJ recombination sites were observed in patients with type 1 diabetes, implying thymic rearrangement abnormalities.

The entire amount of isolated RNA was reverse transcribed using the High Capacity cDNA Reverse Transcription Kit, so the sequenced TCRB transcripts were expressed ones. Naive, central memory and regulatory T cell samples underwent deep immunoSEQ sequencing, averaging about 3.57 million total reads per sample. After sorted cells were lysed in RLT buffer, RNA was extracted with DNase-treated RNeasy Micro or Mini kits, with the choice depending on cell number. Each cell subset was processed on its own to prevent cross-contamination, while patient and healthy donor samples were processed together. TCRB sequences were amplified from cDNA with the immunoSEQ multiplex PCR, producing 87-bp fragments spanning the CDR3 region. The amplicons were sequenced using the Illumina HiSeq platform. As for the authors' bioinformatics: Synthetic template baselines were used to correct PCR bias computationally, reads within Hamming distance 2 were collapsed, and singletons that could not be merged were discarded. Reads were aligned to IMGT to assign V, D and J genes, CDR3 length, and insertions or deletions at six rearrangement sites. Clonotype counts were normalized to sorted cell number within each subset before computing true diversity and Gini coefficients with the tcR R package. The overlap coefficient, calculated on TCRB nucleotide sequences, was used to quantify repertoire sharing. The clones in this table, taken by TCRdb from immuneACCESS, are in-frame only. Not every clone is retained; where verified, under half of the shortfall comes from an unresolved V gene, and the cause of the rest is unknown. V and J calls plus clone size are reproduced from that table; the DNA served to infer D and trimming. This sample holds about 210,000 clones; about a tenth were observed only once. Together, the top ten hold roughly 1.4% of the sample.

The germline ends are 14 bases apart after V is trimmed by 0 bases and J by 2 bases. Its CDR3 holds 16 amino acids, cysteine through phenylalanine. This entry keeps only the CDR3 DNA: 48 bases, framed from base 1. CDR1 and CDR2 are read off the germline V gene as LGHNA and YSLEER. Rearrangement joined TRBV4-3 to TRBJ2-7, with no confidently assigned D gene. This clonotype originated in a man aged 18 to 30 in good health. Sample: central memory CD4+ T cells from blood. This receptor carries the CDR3 CASSQDLSSRAYEQYF. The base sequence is TGCGCCAGCAGCCAAGATTTAAGCTCCCGGGCCTACGAGCAGTACTTC.